This T cell receptor beta chain was found in a study of blood T cell repertoires in COVID-19. Study summary: Samples representing acute and convalescent COVID-19 were sourced from the United States, Italy and Spain.

Germline V gene data show CDR1 as SGHAT and CDR2 as FQNNGV. The CDR3 runs to 19 residues. Trimming at V came to 0 bases and at J to 6 bases, leaving 13 bases not matched to a gene. Only in-frame clones appear in the TCRdb table, and some are missing; sequencing was by immunoSEQ multiplex PCR. There are tens of thousands of clones in the sample; roughly 80% occur only once, and about 2.1% lies in the top ten. This receptor was obtained from a man between 65 and 85 years old with COVID-19, enrolled during active disease. The chain joins TRBV11-2 to TRBJ2-1; TRBD2 aligns across 11 bases. Sequencing input: peripheral blood. CDR3 nucleotides: TGTGCCAGCAGCTTAGATCTGGTAGCGGGAGGGTCGAAGTCCAATGAGCAGTTCTTC. Amino acids: CASSLDLVAGGSKSNEQFF. Based on the CDR3 plus reference TRBV11-2 and TRBJ2-1, the full variable domain is EAGVAQSPRYKIIEKRQSVAFWCNPISGHATLYWYQQILGQGPKLLIQFQNNGVVDDSQLPKDRFSAERLKGVDSTLKIQPAKLEDSAVYLCASSLDLVAGGSKSNEQFFGPGTRLTVL.